The 14 T cell receptor beta chains below were found in one sample sequenced in a study of blood T cells in healthy people across ages. Then a second PCR, running roughly 7 to 11 cycles, was carried out with a sample-barcoded 5' primer and a J-beta primer mix. TCRdb recomputed calls from the 5' RACE reads with MiXCR, one row per CDR3 protein. The repertoire consists of some 1.5 million distinct CDR3 sequences, with approximately 43% occurring once and the leading ten covering about 4.1%. What was sequenced was blood. These receptors all come from a woman younger than 35 in good health.

The chain couples TRBV4-1 to TRBJ2-3, with D unresolved. This CDR3 comprises 16 residues. In germline, CDR1 is MGHRA, CDR2 YSYEKL. The V end was cut by 2 bases, the J end by 0 bases, with 12 bases between. CDR3 in amino acids: CASSQLVVGSTDTQYF. CDR3 DNA: TGCGCCAGCAGCCAATTAGTAGTGGGGAGCACAGATACGCAGTATTTT.

To note about this clonotype: An end of the junction differs from the germline gene, which may be a read error. The J gene is TRBJ2-3, the V gene TRBV9, with 8 nucleotides matching TRBD2. The CDR3 loop spans 14 amino acids. Germline V gene sequence: CDR1 SGDLS, CDR2 YYNGEE. CDR3 nucleotides: TGTGCCAGCAGCGTAGAACTAGCGGCAGATACGCAGGATTTT. It specifies CASSVELAADTQDF.

V is TRBV29-1 and J is TRBJ1-1, with TRBD1 as a possible D gene (5 bases). This CDR3 contains 13 residues. Trimming took off 7 bases at V and 4 bases at J, with 16 bases between the two ends. Germline CDR1 and CDR2: SQVTM and ANQGSEA. The CDR3 DNA reads TGCAGCGCTACCCACGGGGGAGGCACTGAAGCTTTCTTT. This codes for CSATHGGGTEAFF.

The chain couples TRBV10-2 to TRBJ2-7; 12 bases are a match to TRBD2. The DNA end is more similar to TRBJ2-5, so the J call may be wrong. Looked up from germline, CDR1 is WSHSY and CDR2 is SAAADI. This CDR3 comprises 16 residues. The CDR3: CASSMTSGGAGKTQYF. CDR3 sequence (DNA): TGCGCCAGCAGCATGACTAGCGGGGGCGCTGGGAAGACCCAGTACTTC.

The chain has TRBV10-3 and TRBJ1-1; D gene uncertain. V shed 4 bases and J shed 3 bases, with 15 bases lying between them. CDR3 length: 15 amino acids. The germline gives CDR1 ENHRY, CDR2 SYGVKD. The CDR3 nucleotides read TGTGCCATCAGTGGTACTGCCCGGAGGGACACTGAAGCTTTCTTT. As protein: CAISGTARRDTEAFF.

On this clonotype itself: One end of the junction varies from germline; a read error may be responsible. The chain is built from TRBV7-9 and TRBJ2-7, with a weak D call TRBD1 (7 bases). The CDR3 sequence is 15 residues long. Germline CDR1 reads SEHNR; CDR2 reads FQNEAQ (reference sequence). The CDR3 coding sequence is TGTGCCAGCAGCGTCACAGGGGACTCCTCCCACGAGCAGTACTTC. Translating gives CASSVTGDSSHEQYF. The variable domain in full, with the rest retrieved from reference TRBV7-9 and TRBJ2-7, is DTGVSQNPRHKITKRGQNVTFRCDPISEHNRLYWYRQTLGQGPEFLTYFQNEAQLEKSRLLSDRFSAERPKGSFSTLEIQRTEQGDSAMYLCASSVTGDSSHEQYFGPGTRLTVT.

V gene TRBV15 combines with J gene TRBJ2-3; D unresolved. Germline V gene sequence: CDR1 LNHNV, CDR2 YYDKDF (reference sequence). Trimming took 3 bases from V and 2 from J, leaving 21 bases between them. The CDR3 has 18 amino acids. CDR3 nucleotides: TGTGCCACCAGCAGCCCCGAATCCCCGCAGCGACACACAGATACGCAGTATTTT. This sequence encodes CATSSPESPQRHTDTQYF.

On this clonotype itself: This may be a read error, as it is one base from a much larger clone. The gene calls are TRBV20-1 and TRBJ1-1; D call uncertain. The CDR3 runs to 17 residues. The V and J ends lost 6 bases and 4 bases respectively, with 27 bases between them. Germline loops: CDR1 DFQATT, CDR2 SNEGSKA (reference sequence). CDR3: CSARPPGVGLVSTEAFF. The DNA for the CDR3 is TGCAGTGCCCGGCCCCCCGGAGTAGGATTAGTGAGCACTGAAGCTTTCTTT.

The chain employs TRBV28 and TRBJ1-1, with a possible D match to TRBD1 (6 bases). CDR3 length: 18 residues. Germline loops: CDR1 MDHEN, CDR2 SYDVKM. The V and J ends lost 1 base and 4 bases respectively, with 22 bases between them. The CDR3 nucleotides read TGTGCCAGCAGTTTATCACAGGGACTATATGAAAGACGCACTGAAGCTTTCTTT. Translated: CASSLSQGLYERRTEAFF.

This clonotype was picked up a small number of times. This sequence joins TRBV13 and TRBJ2-7; 8 bases match TRBD1. The V and J ends lost 5 bases and 0 bases, in that order; junction bases with no gene match: 6. Germline loops: CDR1 PRHDT, CDR2 FYEKMQ (reference sequence). This CDR3 has 15 residues. The CDR3 DNA sequence: TGTGCCAGCAGCCCGACAGGGGCGAGCTCCTACGAGCAGTACTTC. Translation: CASSPTGASSYEQYF.

This clonotype has just one count. This rearrangement joins TRBV12-3 or TRBV12-4 to TRBJ1-3; TRBD1 matches 7 bases. The CDR3 extends over 15 amino acids. The trim removed 6 bases at V and 5 bases at J, leaving 10 bases unmatched. The CDR3 bases are TGTGCCAGCAGCCCAGGGACAGTGCTAAGAAACACCATATATTTT. It codes for CASSPGTVLRNTIYF.

This clonotype was observed a handful of times. This may be a read error: a much more frequent sequence differs by one nucleotide. The V and J genes are TRBV12-3 or TRBV12-4 and TRBJ2-7; 7 bases map to TRBD1. CDR3 length: 13 amino acids. Losses at the gene ends were 3 bases for V and 7 bases for J; bases not matched to a gene: 6. For the CDR3, the DNA is TGTGCCAGCAGTTTCGACAGGGTCAATGAGCAGTACTTC. Protein product: CASSFDRVNEQYF.

This clonotype came up a few times. V gene TRBV28 combines with J gene TRBJ2-3; possibly TRBD1 for D (6 bases). This CDR3 has 14 residues. Germline V gene data show CDR1 as MDHEN and CDR2 as SYDVKM. The ends were cut back, 3 bases at V and 4 bases at J, with 11 bases in the middle. The DNA for the CDR3 is TGTGCCAGCAGTTTGGACAGTATCCCAGATACGCAGTATTTT. This codes for CASSLDSIPDTQYF.

Comment on this clonotype: A much larger clone lies one base from this, so it may be a read error. J is TRBJ2-3 and V is TRBV20-1; D possibly corresponds to TRBD2 (6 bases). Germline V gene lookup returns CDR1 DFQATT and CDR2 SNEGSKA (reference sequence). Trimming stripped 0 bases from V and 7 bases from J, with 20 bases between. The CDR3 sequence is 16 residues long. CDR3 protein: CSARDPGRVGGHTQYF. In nucleotides, the CDR3 is TGCAGTGCTAGAGACCCGGGACGAGTGGGAGGTCATACGCAGTATTTT.